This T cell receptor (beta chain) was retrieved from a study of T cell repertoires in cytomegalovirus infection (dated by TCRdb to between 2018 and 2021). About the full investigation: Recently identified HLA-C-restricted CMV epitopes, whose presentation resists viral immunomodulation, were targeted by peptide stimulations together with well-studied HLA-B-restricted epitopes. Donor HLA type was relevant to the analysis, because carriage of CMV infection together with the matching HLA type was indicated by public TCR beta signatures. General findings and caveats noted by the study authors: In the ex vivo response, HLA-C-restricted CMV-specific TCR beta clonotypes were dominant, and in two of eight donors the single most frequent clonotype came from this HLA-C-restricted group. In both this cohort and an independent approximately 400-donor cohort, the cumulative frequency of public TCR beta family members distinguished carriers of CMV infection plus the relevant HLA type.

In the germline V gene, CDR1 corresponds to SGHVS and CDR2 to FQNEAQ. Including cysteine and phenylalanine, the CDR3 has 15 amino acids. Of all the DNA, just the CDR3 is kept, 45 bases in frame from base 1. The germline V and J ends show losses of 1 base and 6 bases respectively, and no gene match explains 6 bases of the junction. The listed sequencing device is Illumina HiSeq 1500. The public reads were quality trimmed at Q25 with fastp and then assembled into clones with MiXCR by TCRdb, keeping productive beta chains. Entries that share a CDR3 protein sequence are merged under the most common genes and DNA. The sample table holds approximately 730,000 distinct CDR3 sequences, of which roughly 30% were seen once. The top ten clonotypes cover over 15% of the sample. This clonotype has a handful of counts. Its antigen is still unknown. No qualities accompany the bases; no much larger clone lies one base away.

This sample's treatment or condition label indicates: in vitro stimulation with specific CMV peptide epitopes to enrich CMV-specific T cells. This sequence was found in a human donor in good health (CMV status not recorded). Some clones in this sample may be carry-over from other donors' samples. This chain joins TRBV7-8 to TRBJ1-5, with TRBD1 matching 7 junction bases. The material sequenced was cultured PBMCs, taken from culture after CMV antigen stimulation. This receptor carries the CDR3 CASSLGQGEGQPQHF. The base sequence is TGTGCCAGCAGCTTAGGGCAGGGGGAGGGTCAGCCCCAGCATTTT.